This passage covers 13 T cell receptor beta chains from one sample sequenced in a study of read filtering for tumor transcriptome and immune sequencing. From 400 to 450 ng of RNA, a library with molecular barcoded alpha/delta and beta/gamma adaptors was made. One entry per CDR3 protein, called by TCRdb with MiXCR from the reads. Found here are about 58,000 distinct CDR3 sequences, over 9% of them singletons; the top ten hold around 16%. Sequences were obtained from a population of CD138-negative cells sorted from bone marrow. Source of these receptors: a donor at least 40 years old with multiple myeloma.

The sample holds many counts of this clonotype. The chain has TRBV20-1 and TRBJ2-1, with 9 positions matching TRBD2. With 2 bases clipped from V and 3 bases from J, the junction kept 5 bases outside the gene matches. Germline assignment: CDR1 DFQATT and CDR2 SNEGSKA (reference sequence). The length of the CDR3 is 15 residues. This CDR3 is CSARMLAGIYNEQFF. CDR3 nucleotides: TGCAGTGCTAGAATGCTAGCGGGGATCTACAATGAGCAGTTCTTC.

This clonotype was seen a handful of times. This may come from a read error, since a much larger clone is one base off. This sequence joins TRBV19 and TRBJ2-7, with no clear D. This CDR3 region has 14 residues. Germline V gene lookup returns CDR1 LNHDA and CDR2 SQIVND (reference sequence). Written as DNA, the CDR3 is TGTGCCAGTAGTATACCTCGGCTAGTCGGAGAGCAGCACTTC. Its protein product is CASSIPRLVGEQHF.

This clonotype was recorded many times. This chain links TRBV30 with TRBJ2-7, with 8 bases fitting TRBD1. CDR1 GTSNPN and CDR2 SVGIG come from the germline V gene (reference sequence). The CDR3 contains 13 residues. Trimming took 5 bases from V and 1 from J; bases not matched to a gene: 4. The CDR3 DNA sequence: TGTGCCTGGGACGGACAGGGTTCCTACGAGCAGTACTTC. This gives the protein CAWDGQGSYEQYF.

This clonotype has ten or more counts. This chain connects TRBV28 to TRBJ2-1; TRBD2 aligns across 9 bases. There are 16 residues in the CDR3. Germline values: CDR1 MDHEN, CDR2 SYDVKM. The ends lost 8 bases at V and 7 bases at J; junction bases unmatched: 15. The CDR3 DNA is TGTGCCAGCCGGGGGGGAGCGGGGGGCGAAGATAATGAGCAGTTCTTC. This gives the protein CASRGGAGGEDNEQFF.

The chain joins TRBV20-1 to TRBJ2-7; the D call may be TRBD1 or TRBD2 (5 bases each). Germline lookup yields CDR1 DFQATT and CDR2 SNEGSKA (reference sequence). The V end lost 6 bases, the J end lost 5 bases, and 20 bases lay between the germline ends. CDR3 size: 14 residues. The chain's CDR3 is CSAPTGQGRHEQYF. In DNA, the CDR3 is TGCAGTGCCCCCACGGGGCAGGGACGCCACGAGCAGTACTTC.

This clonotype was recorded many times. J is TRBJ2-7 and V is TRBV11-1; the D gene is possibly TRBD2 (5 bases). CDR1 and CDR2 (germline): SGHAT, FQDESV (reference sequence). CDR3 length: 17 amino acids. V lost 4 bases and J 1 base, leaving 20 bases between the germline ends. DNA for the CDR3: TGTGCCAGCAGCTCCCAGGCTCGGACTGATAGGTCCTACGAGCAGTACTTC. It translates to CASSSQARTDRSYEQYF.

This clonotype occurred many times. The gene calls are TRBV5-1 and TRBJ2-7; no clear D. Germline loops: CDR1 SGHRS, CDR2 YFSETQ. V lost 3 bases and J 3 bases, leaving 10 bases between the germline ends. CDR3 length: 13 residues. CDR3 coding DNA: TGCGCCAGCAGCTCCGGAAACGACTACGAGCAGTACTTC. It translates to CASSSGNDYEQYF. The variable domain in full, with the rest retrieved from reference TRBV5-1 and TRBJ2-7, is KAGVTQTPRYLIKTRGQQVTLSCSPISGHRSVSWYQQTPGQGLQFLFEYFSETQRNKGNFPGRFSGRQFSNSRSEMNVSTLELGDSALYLCASSSGNDYEQYFGPGTRLTVT.

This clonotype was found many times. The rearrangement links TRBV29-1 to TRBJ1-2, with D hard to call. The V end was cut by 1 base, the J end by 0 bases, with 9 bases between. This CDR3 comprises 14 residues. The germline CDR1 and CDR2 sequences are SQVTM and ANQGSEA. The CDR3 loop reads CSVEGGFPNYGYTF. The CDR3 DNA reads TGCAGCGTTGAAGGGGGATTCCCTAACTATGGCTACACCTTC.

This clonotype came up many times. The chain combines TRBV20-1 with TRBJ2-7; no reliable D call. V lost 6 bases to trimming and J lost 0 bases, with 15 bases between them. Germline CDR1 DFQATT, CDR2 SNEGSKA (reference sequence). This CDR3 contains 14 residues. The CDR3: CSAAGGSDSYEQYF. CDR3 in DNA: TGCAGTGCGGCTGGTGGGTCGGACTCCTACGAGCAGTACTTC.

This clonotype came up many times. Here the CDR3 DNA reads TGCAGTGCGGCGAAGGGGAACAGGGGCACTGAAGCTTTCTTT. It is translated as CSAAKGNRGTEAFF. This chain uses TRBV20-1 with TRBJ1-1; 7 bases match TRBD1. J lost 4 bases, V lost 6 bases, and 11 bases had no gene match. This CDR3 is built from 14 residues. The germline gives CDR1 DFQATT, CDR2 SNEGSKA (reference sequence).

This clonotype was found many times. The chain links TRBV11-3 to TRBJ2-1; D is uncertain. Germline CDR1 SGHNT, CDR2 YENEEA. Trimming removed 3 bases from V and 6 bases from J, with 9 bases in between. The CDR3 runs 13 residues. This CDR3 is CASSFGVGNEQFF. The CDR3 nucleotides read TGTGCCAGCAGCTTCGGTGTCGGCAATGAGCAGTTCTTC. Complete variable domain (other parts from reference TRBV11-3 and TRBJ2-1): EAGVVQSPRYKIIEKKQPVAFWCNPISGHNTLYWYLQNLGQGPELLIRYENEEAVDDSQLPKDRFSAERLKGVDSTLKIQPAELGDSAVYLCASSFGVGNEQFFGPGTRLTVL.

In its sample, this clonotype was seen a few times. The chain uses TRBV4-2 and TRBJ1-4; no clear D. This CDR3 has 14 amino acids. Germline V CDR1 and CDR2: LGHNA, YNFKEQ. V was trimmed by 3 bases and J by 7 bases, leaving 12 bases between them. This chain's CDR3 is CASSQGDKGEKLFF. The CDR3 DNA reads TGTGCCAGCAGCCAGGGCGATAAAGGTGAAAAACTGTTTTTT.

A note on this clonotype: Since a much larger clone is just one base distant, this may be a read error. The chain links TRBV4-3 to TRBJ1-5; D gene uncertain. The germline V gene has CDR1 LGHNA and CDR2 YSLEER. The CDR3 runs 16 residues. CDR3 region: CGSSQDVAVSNQPQHF. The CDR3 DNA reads TGCGGCAGCAGCCAAGATGTGGCTGTAAGCAATCAGCCCCAGCATTTT.